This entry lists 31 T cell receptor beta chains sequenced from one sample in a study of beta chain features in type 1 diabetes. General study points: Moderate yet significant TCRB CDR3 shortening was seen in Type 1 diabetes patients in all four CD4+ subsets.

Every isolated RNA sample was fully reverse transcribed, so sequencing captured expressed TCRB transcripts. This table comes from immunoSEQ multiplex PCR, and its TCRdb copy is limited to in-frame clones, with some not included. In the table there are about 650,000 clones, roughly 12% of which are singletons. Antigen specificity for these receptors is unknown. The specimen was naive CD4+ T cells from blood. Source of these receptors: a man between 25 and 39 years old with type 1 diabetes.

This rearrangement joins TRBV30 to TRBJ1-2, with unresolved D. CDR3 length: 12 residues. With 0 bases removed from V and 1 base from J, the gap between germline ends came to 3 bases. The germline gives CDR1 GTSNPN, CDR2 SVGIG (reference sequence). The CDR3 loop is CAWSVINYGYTF. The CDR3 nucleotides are TGTGCCTGGAGTGTAATTAACTATGGCTACACCTTC.

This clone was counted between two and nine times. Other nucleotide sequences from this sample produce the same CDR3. The CDR3 region is CASSLGDSPLHF. The CDR3 nucleotides are TGTGCCAGCAGCTTAGGTGATTCACCCCTCCACTTT. J is TRBJ1-6 and V is TRBV7-9; D is uncertain. From germline, CDR1 is SEHNR and CDR2 FQNEAQ (reference sequence). Trimming took 1 base from V and 8 from J, leaving 3 bases between them. This CDR3 spans 12 amino acids.

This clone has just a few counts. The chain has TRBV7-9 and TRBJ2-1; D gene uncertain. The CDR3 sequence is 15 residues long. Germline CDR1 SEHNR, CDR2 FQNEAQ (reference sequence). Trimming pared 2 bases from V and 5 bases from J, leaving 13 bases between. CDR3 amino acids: CASSLSGLDNNEQFF. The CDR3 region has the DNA TGTGCCAGCAGCTTAAGTGGGCTAGACAACAATGAGCAGTTCTTC.

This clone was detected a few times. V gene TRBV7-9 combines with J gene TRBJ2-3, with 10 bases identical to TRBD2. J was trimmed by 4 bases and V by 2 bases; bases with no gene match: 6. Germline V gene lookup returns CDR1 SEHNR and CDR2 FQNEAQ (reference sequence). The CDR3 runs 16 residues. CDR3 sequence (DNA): TGTGCCAGCAGCTTATCTAGCGGGAGAGTATCAGATACGCAGTATTTT. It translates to CASSLSSGRVSDTQYF.

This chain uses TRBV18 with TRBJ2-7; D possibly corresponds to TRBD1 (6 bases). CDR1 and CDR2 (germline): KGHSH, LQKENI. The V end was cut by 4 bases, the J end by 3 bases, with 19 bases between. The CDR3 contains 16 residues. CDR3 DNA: TGTGCCAGCTCACGGGACAATGGGTTCTCGAGCTACGAGCAGTACTTC. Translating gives CASSRDNGFSSYEQYF.

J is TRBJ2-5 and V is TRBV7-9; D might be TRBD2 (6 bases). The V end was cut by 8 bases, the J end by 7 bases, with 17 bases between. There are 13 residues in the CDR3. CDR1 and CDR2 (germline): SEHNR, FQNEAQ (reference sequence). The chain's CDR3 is CASGSNGGGTQYF. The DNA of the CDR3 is TGTGCCAGCGGTTCAAACGGGGGTGGGACCCAGTACTTC.

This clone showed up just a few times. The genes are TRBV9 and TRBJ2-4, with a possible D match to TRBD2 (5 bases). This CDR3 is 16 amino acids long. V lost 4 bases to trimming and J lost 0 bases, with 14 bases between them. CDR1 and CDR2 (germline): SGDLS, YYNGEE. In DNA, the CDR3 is TGTGCCAGCAGCCCTCAAGGCGGGCTAGCCAAAAACATTCAGTACTTC. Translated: CASSPQGGLAKNIQYF. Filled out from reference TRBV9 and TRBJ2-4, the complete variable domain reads DSGVTQTPKHLITATGQRVTLRCSPRSGDLSVYWYQQSLDQGLQFLIQYYNGEERAKGNILERFSAQQFPDLHSELNLSSLELGDSALYFCASSPQGGLAKNIQYFGAGTRLSVL.

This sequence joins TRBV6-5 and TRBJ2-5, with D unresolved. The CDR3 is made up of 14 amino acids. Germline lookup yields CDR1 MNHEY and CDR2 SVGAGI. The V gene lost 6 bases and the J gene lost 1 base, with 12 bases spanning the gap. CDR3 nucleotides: TGTGCCAGCAGAACGGCAGCCCTCCAAGAGACCCAGTACTTC. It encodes CASRTAALQETQYF.

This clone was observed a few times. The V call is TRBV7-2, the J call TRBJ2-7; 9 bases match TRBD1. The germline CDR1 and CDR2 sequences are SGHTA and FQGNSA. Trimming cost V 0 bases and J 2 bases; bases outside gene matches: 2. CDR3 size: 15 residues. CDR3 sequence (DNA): TGTGCCAGCAGCTTAGCGGGGACAGGGCCCTACGAGCAGTACTTC. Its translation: CASSLAGTGPYEQYF.

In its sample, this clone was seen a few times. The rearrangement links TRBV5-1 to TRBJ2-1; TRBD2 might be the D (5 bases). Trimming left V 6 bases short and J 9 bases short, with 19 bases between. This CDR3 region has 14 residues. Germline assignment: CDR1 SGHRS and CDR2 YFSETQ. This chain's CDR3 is CASTQGSRIGEQFF. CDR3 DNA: TGCGCCAGCACCCAAGGGAGTAGAATAGGTGAGCAGTTCTTC.

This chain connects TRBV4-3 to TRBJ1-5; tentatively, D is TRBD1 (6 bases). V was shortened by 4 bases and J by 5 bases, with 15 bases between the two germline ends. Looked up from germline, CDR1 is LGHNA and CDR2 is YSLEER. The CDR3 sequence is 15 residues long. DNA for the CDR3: TGCGCCAGCAGCCGGGGACATCGGGAGGATCAGCCCCAGCATTTT. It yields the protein CASSRGHREDQPQHF.

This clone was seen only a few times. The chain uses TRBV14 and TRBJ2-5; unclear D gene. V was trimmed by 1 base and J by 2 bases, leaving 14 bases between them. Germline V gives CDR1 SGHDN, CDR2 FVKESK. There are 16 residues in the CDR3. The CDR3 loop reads CASSQAKRTIQETQYF. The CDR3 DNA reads TGTGCCAGCAGCCAAGCAAAGCGTACAATACAAGAGACCCAGTACTTC.

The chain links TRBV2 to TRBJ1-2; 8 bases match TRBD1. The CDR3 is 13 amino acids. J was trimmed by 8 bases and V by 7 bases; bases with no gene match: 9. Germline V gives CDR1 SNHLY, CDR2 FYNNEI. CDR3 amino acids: CASTTDRDRGYTF. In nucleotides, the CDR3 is TGTGCCAGCACTACGGACAGGGATCGAGGCTACACCTTC.

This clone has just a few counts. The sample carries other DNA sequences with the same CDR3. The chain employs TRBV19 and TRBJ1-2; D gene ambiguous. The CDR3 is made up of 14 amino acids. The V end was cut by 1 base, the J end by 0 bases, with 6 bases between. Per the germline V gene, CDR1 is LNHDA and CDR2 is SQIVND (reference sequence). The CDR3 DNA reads TGTGCCAGTAGTATAGCCGCAGCTAACTATGGCTACACCTTC. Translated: CASSIAAANYGYTF.

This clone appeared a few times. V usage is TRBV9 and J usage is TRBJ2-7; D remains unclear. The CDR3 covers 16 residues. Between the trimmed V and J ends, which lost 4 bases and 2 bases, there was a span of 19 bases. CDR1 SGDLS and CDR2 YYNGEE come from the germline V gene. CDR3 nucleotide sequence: TGTGCCAGCAGCCGAACTGGGCAGGACGCCGCCTACGAGCAGTACTTC. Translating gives CASSRTGQDAAYEQYF.

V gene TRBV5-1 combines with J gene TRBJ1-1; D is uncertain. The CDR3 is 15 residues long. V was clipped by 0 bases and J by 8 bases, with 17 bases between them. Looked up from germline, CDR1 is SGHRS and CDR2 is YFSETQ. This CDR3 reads CASSLVPQSHQEAFF. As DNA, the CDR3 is TGCGCCAGCAGCTTGGTACCGCAATCACATCAAGAAGCTTTCTTT.

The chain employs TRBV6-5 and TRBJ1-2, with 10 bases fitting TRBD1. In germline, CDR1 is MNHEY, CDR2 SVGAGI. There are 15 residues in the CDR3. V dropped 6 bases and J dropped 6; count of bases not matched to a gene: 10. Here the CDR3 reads CASRTVSGTGDGYTF. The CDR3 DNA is TGTGCCAGCAGGACTGTGTCGGGGACAGGGGATGGCTACACCTTC.

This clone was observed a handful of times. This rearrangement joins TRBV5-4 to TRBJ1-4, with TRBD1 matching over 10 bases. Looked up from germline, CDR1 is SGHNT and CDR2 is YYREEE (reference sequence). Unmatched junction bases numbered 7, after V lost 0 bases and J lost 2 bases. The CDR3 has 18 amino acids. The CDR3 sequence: CASSLGPGTGATNEKLFF. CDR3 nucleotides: TGTGCCAGCAGCTTGGGTCCGGGGACAGGGGCTACTAATGAAAAACTGTTTTTT.

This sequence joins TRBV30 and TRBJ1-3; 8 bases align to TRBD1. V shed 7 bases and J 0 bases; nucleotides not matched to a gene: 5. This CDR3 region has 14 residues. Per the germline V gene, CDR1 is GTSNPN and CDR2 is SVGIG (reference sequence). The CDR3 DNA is TGTGCCTATAAACAGGGGGTCTCTGGAAACACCATATATTTT. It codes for CAYKQGVSGNTIYF.

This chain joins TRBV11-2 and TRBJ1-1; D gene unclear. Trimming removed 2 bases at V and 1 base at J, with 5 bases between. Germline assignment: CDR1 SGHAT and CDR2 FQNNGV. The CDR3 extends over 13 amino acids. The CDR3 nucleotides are TGTGCCAGCAGCTTAAGGGAGAACACTGAAGCTTTCTTT. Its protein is CASSLRENTEAFF.

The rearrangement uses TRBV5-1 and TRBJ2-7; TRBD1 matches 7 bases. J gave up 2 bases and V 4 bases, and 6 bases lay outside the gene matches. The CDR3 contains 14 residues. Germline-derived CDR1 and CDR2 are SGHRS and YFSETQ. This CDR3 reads CASSHDRATYEQYF. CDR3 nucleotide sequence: TGCGCCAGCAGCCACGACAGGGCCACCTACGAGCAGTACTTC.

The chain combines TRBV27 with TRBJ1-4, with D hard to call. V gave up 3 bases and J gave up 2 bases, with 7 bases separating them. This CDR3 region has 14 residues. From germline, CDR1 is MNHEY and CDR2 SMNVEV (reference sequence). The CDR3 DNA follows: TGTGCCAGCAGTTTTGGCGGGACTAATGAAAAACTGTTTTTT. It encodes CASSFGGTNEKLFF.

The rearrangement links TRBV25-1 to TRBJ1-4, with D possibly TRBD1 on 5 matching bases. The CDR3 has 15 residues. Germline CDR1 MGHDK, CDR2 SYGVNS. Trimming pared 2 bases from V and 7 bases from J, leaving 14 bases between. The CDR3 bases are TGTGCCAGCAGTGAAATTGAGGGGCTGGGTGAAAAACTGTTTTTT. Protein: CASSEIEGLGEKLFF.

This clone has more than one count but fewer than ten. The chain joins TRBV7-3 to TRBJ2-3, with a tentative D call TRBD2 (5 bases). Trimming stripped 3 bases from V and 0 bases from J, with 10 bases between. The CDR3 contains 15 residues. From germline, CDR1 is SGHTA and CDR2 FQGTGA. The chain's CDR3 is CASSFQRSSTDTQYF. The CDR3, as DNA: TGTGCCAGCAGCTTTCAGCGGAGTAGCACAGATACGCAGTATTTT. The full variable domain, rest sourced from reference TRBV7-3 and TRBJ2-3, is GAGVSQTPSNKVTEKGKYVELRCDPISGHTALYWYRQSLGQGPEFLIYFQGTGAADDSGLPNDRFFAVRPEGSVSTLKIQRTERGDSAVYLCASSFQRSSTDTQYFGPGTRLTVL.

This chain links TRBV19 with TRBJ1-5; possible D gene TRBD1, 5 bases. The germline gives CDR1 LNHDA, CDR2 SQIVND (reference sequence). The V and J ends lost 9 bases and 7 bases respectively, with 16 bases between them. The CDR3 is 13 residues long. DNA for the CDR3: TGTGCCAGCCGGGACTATGCGGGGCAGCCCCAGCATTTT. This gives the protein CASRDYAGQPQHF.

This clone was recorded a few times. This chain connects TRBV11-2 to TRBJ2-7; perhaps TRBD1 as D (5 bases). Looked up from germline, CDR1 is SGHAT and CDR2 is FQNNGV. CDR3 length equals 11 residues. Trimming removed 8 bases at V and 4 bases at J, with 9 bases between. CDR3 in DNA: TGTGCCAGCGGACGACAGTACGAGCAGTACTTC. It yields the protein CASGRQYEQYF.

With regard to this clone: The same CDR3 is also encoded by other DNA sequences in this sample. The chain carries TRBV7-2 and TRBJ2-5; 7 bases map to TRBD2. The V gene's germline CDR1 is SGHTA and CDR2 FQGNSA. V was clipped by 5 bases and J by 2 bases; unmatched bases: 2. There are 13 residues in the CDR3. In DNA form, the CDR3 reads TGTGCCAGCAGCCGTAGCGGGCAAGAGACCCAGTACTTC. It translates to CASSRSGQETQYF.

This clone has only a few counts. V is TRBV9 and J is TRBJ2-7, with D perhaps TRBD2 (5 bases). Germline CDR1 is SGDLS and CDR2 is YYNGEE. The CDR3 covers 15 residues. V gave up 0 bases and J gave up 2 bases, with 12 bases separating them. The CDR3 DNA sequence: TGTGCCAGCAGCGTAGGGCTAGCAGAAGCCTACGAGCAGTACTTC. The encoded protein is CASSVGLAEAYEQYF. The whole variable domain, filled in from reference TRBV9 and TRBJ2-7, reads DSGVTQTPKHLITATGQRVTLRCSPRSGDLSVYWYQQSLDQGLQFLIQYYNGEERAKGNILERFSAQQFPDLHSELNLSSLELGDSALYFCASSVGLAEAYEQYFGPGTRLTVT.

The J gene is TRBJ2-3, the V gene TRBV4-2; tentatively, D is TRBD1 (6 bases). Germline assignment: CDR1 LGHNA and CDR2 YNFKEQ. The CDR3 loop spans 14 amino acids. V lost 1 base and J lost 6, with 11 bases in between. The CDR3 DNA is TGTGCCAGCAGCCAAGTAGGTGGGGGCGATACGCAGTATTTT. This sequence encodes CASSQVGGGDTQYF.

The CDR3 DNA follows: TGTGCCAGCCCTCCTGGACGACACCTCTACGAGCAGTACTTC. It translates to CASPPGRHLYEQYF. This chain links TRBV28 with TRBJ2-7; D not resolved. Trimming removed 8 bases at V and 3 bases at J, with 17 bases between. The CDR3 length is 14 residues. Germline V gene sequence: CDR1 MDHEN, CDR2 SYDVKM.

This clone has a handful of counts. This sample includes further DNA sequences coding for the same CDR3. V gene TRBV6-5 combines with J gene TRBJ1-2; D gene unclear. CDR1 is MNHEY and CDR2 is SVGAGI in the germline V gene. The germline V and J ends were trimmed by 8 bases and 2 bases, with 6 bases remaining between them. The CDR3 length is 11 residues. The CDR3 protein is CASRDNYGYTF. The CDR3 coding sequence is TGTGCCAGCCGAGACAACTATGGCTACACCTTC.